The sequence of this T cell receptor beta chain was determined in a study of early T cells in non-severe SARS-CoV-2 infection. Across the study: Unpaired chains resulted from sequencing bulk RNA of unsorted whole blood. Notes on the study in general: Using VDJdb, the matching emphasized anti-spike CD8 responses while missing private and CD4 specificities.

The germline CDR1 and CDR2 sequences are DFQATT and SNEGSKA (reference sequence). Trimming took off 0 bases at V and 0 bases at J, with 11 bases between the two ends. The CDR3 covers 15 residues. As regards this clonotype: The antigen is unknown.

Molecules of cDNA were individually given unique molecular identifiers that were attached to them. TCRdb redid the calling of the 5' RACE reads with MiXCR, one entry per CDR3 protein. The sample includes tens of thousands of distinct CDR3 sequences, roughly 3.9% seen only once; the top ten take 7.5% to 9%. The rearrangement joins TRBV20-1 to TRBJ1-1, with unresolved D. The source is an adult who was a healthcare worker with PCR-confirmed SARS-CoV-2 infection or an uninfected control (not recorded which). Sequencing was done on a sample of whole blood. DNA for the CDR3: TGCAGTGCTAGAGAGGGCAGCAAAATGAACACTGAAGCTTTCTTT. This codes for CSAREGSKMNTEAFF.